The 11 T cell receptor beta chains given below trace back to one sample, sequenced in a study of shared clonotypes between healthy human individuals. The naive CD8 population came from CD45RO-negative cells selected for CCR7, without terminally differentiated effector memory CD45RA+ cells. Measured with immunoSEQ multiplex PCR; TCRdb has only the in-frame clones, and not every one. The sample lists approximately 1.9 million clones; around 95% were seen once. The specimen was naive CD8+ T cells from PBMCs. The receptor source for this set is a man aged 18 to 30 in good health. Some clones in this sample may be carry-over from other donors' samples.

The chain combines TRBV14 with TRBJ2-1, with D possibly being TRBD2 (6 bases). Germline lookup yields CDR1 SGHDN and CDR2 FVKESK. The CDR3 has 14 amino acids. Trimming took off 5 bases at V and 3 bases at J, with 11 bases between the two ends. The CDR3 sequence is CASSKRDFYNEQFF. CDR3 sequence (DNA): TGTGCCAGCAGCAAACGGGACTTCTACAATGAGCAGTTCTTC.

The rearrangement joins TRBV29-1 to TRBJ2-3; D might be TRBD2 (6 bases). CDR3 length: 15 amino acids. V gave up 0 bases and J gave up 4 bases, with 14 bases separating them. From germline, CDR1 is SQVTM and CDR2 ANQGSEA. This chain's CDR3 is CSVEDGGARPDTQYF. The CDR3 DNA follows: TGCAGCGTTGAAGACGGCGGGGCCCGTCCAGATACGCAGTATTTT.

This chain links TRBV4-1 with TRBJ2-7, with D perhaps TRBD2 (5 bases). Germline V gene lookup returns CDR1 MGHRA and CDR2 YSYEKL. V was pared by 2 bases and J by 3 bases, with 11 bases between. The CDR3 has 14 residues. The CDR3: CASSQLVANYEQYF. The CDR3 DNA is TGCGCCAGCAGCCAACTAGTAGCGAACTACGAGCAGTACTTC.

Only a few counts were recorded for this clone. Different DNA sequences within this sample yield the same CDR3. This sequence joins TRBV5-1 and TRBJ2-1; 9 positions match TRBD2. With 0 bases clipped from V and 3 bases from J, the junction kept 1 base outside the gene matches. Germline V gene data show CDR1 as SGHRS and CDR2 as YFSETQ. This CDR3 region has 15 residues. CDR3 residues: CASSLGLAVYNEQFF. DNA of the CDR3: TGCGCCAGCAGCTTGGGACTAGCGGTCTACAATGAGCAGTTCTTC.

V and J are TRBV9 and TRBJ1-2; 9 nucleotides align to TRBD1. The CDR3 has 16 residues. V was clipped by 5 bases and J by 5 bases; unmatched bases: 13. The V gene's germline CDR1 is SGDLS and CDR2 YYNGEE. As DNA, the CDR3 is TGTGCCAGCAGTAGAGGGACAGGGCGAGTTGAATATGGCTACACCTTC. Translating gives CASSRGTGRVEYGYTF. Filled out from reference TRBV9 and TRBJ1-2, the complete variable domain reads DSGVTQTPKHLITATGQRVTLRCSPRSGDLSVYWYQQSLDQGLQFLIQYYNGEERAKGNILERFSAQQFPDLHSELNLSSLELGDSALYFCASSRGTGRVEYGYTFGSGTRLTVV.

The chain combines TRBV28 with TRBJ2-2; D may be TRBD1 or TRBD2 (5 bases each). V lost 1 base and J 4 bases, leaving 10 bases between the germline ends. Germline CDR1 reads MDHEN; CDR2 reads SYDVKM. This CDR3 region has 15 residues. The DNA for the CDR3 is TGTGCCAGCAGTTTATACCTGGGGGTCACCGGGGAGCTGTTTTTT. Translating gives CASSLYLGVTGELFF.

The chain joins TRBV27 to TRBJ1-5; D might be TRBD1 (5 bases). CDR3 length: 15 amino acids. CDR1 and CDR2 from the germline V gene are MNHEY and SMNVEV (reference sequence). V was clipped by 1 base and J by 4 bases, with 11 bases between them. The CDR3 sequence: CASSLWGTDNQPQHF. In DNA, the CDR3 is TGTGCCAGCAGTTTATGGGGGACGGATAATCAGCCCCAGCATTTT.

The J gene is TRBJ2-5, the V gene TRBV27; D is unresolved. Germline CDR1 MNHEY, CDR2 SMNVEV (reference sequence). V lost 6 bases and J 7 bases, leaving 12 bases between the germline ends. The CDR3 length is 12 residues. This chain's CDR3 is CASSPGLGTQYF. For the CDR3, the DNA is TGTGCCAGCAGCCCAGGATTAGGGACCCAGTACTTC.

The V and J genes are TRBV28 and TRBJ1-1; D is undetermined. V dropped 6 bases and J dropped 0 bases, with 11 bases sitting between them. Germline CDR1 is MDHEN and CDR2 is SYDVKM. This CDR3 comprises 14 residues. The CDR3 loop reads CASSYSSMNTEAFF. The CDR3 DNA reads as TGTGCCAGCAGCTACAGTTCCATGAACACTGAAGCTTTCTTT.

This chain uses TRBV7-9 with TRBJ2-1, with 8 positions matching TRBD1. Germline V gene lookup returns CDR1 SEHNR and CDR2 FQNEAQ (reference sequence). The CDR3 runs 16 residues. With 5 bases clipped from V and 4 bases from J, the junction kept 10 bases outside the gene matches. The DNA for the CDR3 is TGTGCCAGCAGCCTCTCTCGGGACAGGAGTTACAATGAGCAGTTCTTC. It yields the protein CASSLSRDRSYNEQFF. Together with reference TRBV7-9 and TRBJ2-1, the CDR3 gives the full variable domain: DTGVSQNPRHKITKRGQNVTFRCDPISEHNRLYWYRQTLGQGPEFLTYFQNEAQLEKSRLLSDRFSAERPKGSFSTLEIQRTEQGDSAMYLCASSLSRDRSYNEQFFGPGTRLTVL.

This chain joins TRBV28 and TRBJ1-2; D call uncertain. Trimming took off 5 bases at V and 5 bases at J, with 15 bases between the two ends. This CDR3 is built from 14 residues. Germline CDR1 reads MDHEN; CDR2 reads SYDVKM. This CDR3 is CASSPSLGWYGYTF. CDR3 nucleotides: TGTGCCAGCAGTCCGTCCTTAGGTTGGTATGGCTACACCTTC.